The 23 T cell receptor beta chains listed next were all sequenced from one sample in a study of blood T cell repertoires in COVID-19. Data came from immunoSEQ multiplex PCR; TCRdb stores just in-frame clones and leaves some out. The profile shows around 320,000 clones, roughly 90% of them singletons. The sequenced sample consisted of PBMCs or T cells enriched from blood (not recorded which). The receptors shown here come from a woman aged 18-30 years with acute COVID-19.

V is TRBV29-1 and J is TRBJ2-1; D is possibly TRBD1 (6 bases). Per the germline V gene, CDR1 is SQVTM and CDR2 is ANQGSEA. The V and J ends lost 7 bases and 1 base respectively, with 17 bases between them. The CDR3 loop spans 15 amino acids. The CDR3 DNA sequence: TGCAGCGCCGACTACAGGGAAAGGTCCTACAATGAGCAGTTCTTC. The encoded protein is CSADYRERSYNEQFF.

V is TRBV13 and J is TRBJ2-1; TRBD2 matches at 14 bases. The CDR3 runs 16 residues. The V segment lost 5 bases and the J segment 9 bases; nucleotides outside the gene matches: 9. Germline V gene lookup returns CDR1 PRHDT and CDR2 FYEKMQ (reference sequence). The DNA for the CDR3 is TGTGCCAGCAGCCCAGAGGGACTAGCGGGAGAAGGTGAGCAGTTCTTC. Protein product: CASSPEGLAGEGEQFF. The full variable domain, in which reference TRBV13 and TRBJ2-1 provide the parts outside the CDR3, is AAGVIQSPRHLIKEKRETATLKCYPIPRHDTVYWYQQGPGQDPQFLISFYEKMQSDKGSIPDRFSAQQFSDYHSELNMSSLELGDSALYFCASSPEGLAGEGEQFFGPGTRLTVL.

The chain has TRBV24-1 and TRBJ1-5; 8 bases fit TRBD1. The germline V gene encodes CDR1 KGHDR and CDR2 SFDVKD. V gave up 3 bases and J gave up 6 bases; unmatched junction bases: 3. CDR3 length: 14 amino acids. The CDR3, as DNA: TGTGCCACCAGTGATCCCCAGGGGGCTCAGCCCCAGCATTTT. Protein: CATSDPQGAQPQHF.

The V call is TRBV28, the J call TRBJ1-2; 10 bases match TRBD1. The CDR3 runs to 13 residues. Per germline, CDR1 MDHEN and CDR2 SYDVKM. V lost 5 bases and J lost 7; bases outside the gene matches: 4. The CDR3 coding sequence is TGTGCCAGCAGTCCCGGGACAGGGGTTGGCTACACCTTC. This translates into CASSPGTGVGYTF.

The chain links TRBV28 to TRBJ1-6; 7 bases match TRBD1. The germline V gene has CDR1 MDHEN and CDR2 SYDVKM. The CDR3 has 15 amino acids. Trimming at V came to 4 bases and at J to 9 bases, leaving 9 bases not matched to a gene. The CDR3 here is CASSSISGGSSPLHF. The DNA of the CDR3 is TGTGCCAGCAGTTCAATTTCAGGGGGTAGTTCACCCCTCCACTTT.

The chain links TRBV9 to TRBJ1-1, with D possibly TRBD1 on 5 matching bases. This CDR3 is 15 amino acids long. V lost 0 bases, J lost 5 bases, and 14 bases lay in between. Germline assignment: CDR1 SGDLS and CDR2 YYNGEE. The CDR3, as DNA: TGTGCCAGCAGCGTAGGTGGGGCGCCGCAGACTGAAGCTTTCTTT. This encodes CASSVGGAPQTEAFF.

Written as DNA, the CDR3 is TGTGCCAGCAGTCTGGACAGCGTCTTCTATGGCTACACCTTC. Encoded protein: CASSLDSVFYGYTF. This chain joins TRBV6-5 and TRBJ1-2, with D possibly matching TRBD1 (6 bases). V lost 5 bases and J 4 bases, leaving 14 bases between the germline ends. The CDR3 sequence is 14 residues long. Germline CDR1 reads MNHEY; CDR2 reads SVGAGI.

This chain joins TRBV6-9 and TRBJ2-1; 10 positions match TRBD1. The V and J ends lost 4 bases and 2 bases, in that order; junction bases with no gene match: 5. CDR3 length equals 16 residues. The germline gives CDR1 MNHGY, CDR2 SVAAGI. The DNA for the CDR3 is TGTGCCAGCAGTTGCCGGGACAGGGGAACCTACAATGAGCAGTTCTTC. Its translation: CASSCRDRGTYNEQFF.

J is TRBJ1-5 and V is TRBV21-1; the table calls TRBD1, which could not be checked here. TRBV21-1 is tagged as a pseudogene. The CDR3 is 17 residues long. This CDR3 is CASSLHRDRGTNQPQHF. The DNA of the CDR3 is TGTGCCAGCAGTCTACACCGGGACAGGGGGACCAATCAGCCCCAGCATTTT.

This sequence joins TRBV18 and TRBJ1-6, with a weak D call TRBD1 (5 bases). CDR3 length: 15 amino acids. Between the trimmed V and J ends, which lost 2 bases and 7 bases, there was a span of 12 bases. From germline, CDR1 is KGHSH and CDR2 LQKENI. For the CDR3, the DNA is TGTGCCAGCTCACCAGGGCTGGGGCAGAATTCACCCCTCCACTTT. The encoded protein is CASSPGLGQNSPLHF.

The chain uses TRBV3-1 (or the pseudogene TRBV3-2) and TRBJ2-1; D is possibly TRBD1 (5 bases). CDR1 and CDR2 from the germline V gene are LGHDT and YNNKEL (reference sequence). V was cut by 6 bases and J by 10 bases, with 10 bases left in between. The CDR3 contains 11 residues. The CDR3 DNA follows: TGTGCCAGCAGTTTACAGGTGGAGCAGTTCTTC. It encodes CASSLQVEQFF.

V usage is TRBV30 and J usage is TRBJ2-7; 9 bases align to TRBD2. The CDR3 has 14 residues. Per germline, CDR1 GTSNPN and CDR2 SVGIG (reference sequence). With V trimmed by 1 base and J by 7 bases, 8 bases remained unmatched. In DNA form, the CDR3 reads TGTGCCTGGAGTGGGATAGCGGGAGAGAGAGAGCAGTACTTC. Its translation is CAWSGIAGEREQYF.

The chain employs TRBV9 and TRBJ1-1, with 10 positions matching TRBD1. Unmatched junction bases numbered 8, after V lost 1 base and J lost 5 bases. The germline CDR1 and CDR2 sequences are SGDLS and YYNGEE. The CDR3 sequence is 16 residues long. CDR3 bases: TGTGCCAGCAGCGTAATCGAGACAGGGGGCGCTACTGAAGCTTTCTTT. It yields the protein CASSVIETGGATEAFF. The full variable domain, rest sourced from reference TRBV9 and TRBJ1-1, is DSGVTQTPKHLITATGQRVTLRCSPRSGDLSVYWYQQSLDQGLQFLIQYYNGEERAKGNILERFSAQQFPDLHSELNLSSLELGDSALYFCASSVIETGGATEAFFGQGTRLTVV.

V and J are TRBV29-1 and TRBJ2-5; TRBD1 agrees at 8 bases. Unmatched junction bases numbered 6, after V lost 7 bases and J lost 5 bases. The CDR3 spans 12 residues. Germline CDR1 and CDR2: SQVTM and ANQGSEA. The CDR3 nucleotides read TGCAGCGGCGGACAGGGTAGCGAGACCCAGTACTTC. The encoded protein is CSGGQGSETQYF. Drawing the rest from reference TRBV29-1 and TRBJ2-5, the complete variable domain is SAVISQKPSRDICQRGTSLTIQCQVDSQVTMMFWYRQQPGQSLTLIATANQGSEATYESGFVIDKFPISRPNLTFSTLTVSNMSPEDSSIYLCSGGQGSETQYFGPGTRLLVL.

In regard to this clone: The same CDR3 also results from other DNA sequences found in this sample. The CDR3 nucleotides are TGTGCCAGCAGTTTGCGGGGGGGCTACACCTTC. Translated, it gives CASSLRGGYTF. The gene calls are TRBV28 and TRBJ1-2; tentatively, D is TRBD1 (5 bases). Trimming cost V 3 bases and J 8 bases, with 7 bases left between them. Germline-derived CDR1 and CDR2 are MDHEN and SYDVKM. The CDR3 length is 11 residues.

The chain uses TRBV19 and TRBJ1-3; 12 bases match TRBD1. CDR3 length: 17 residues. Germline values: CDR1 LNHDA, CDR2 SQIVND (reference sequence). V trimming: 4 bases; J trimming: 3 bases; junction bases outside the gene matches: 7. The CDR3 coding sequence is TGTGCCAGTAGTACAACGGGACAGGGGGCAATTGGAAACACCATATATTTT. It yields the protein CASSTTGQGAIGNTIYF.

The gene calls are TRBV7-9 and TRBJ2-3; 7 bases map to TRBD2. Trimming took 5 bases from V and 2 from J; bases not matched to a gene: 4. Germline V gene lookup returns CDR1 SEHNR and CDR2 FQNEAQ (reference sequence). This CDR3 has 14 residues. CDR3 loop: CASSRGGVTDTQYF. The CDR3 DNA reads TGTGCCAGCAGCCGGGGAGGGGTCACAGATACGCAGTATTTT.

This clone was counted a few times. The chain couples TRBV18 to TRBJ2-2, with D tentatively TRBD1 (6 bases). The germline gives CDR1 KGHSH, CDR2 LQKENI. The CDR3 sequence is 14 residues long. V was trimmed by 6 bases and J by 2 bases, leaving 10 bases between them. The CDR3 DNA follows: TGTGCCAGCTCGGGGGCTATAAACACCGGGGAGCTGTTTTTT. It codes for CASSGAINTGELFF.

This rearrangement joins TRBV10-1 to TRBJ2-3, with D possibly TRBD1 on 5 matching bases. Trimming took 3 bases from V and 3 from J, leaving 13 bases between them. Germline V gene sequence: CDR1 WNHNN, CDR2 SYGVQD (reference sequence). There are 15 residues in the CDR3. The CDR3 DNA reads TGCGCCAGCAGTGAAGGCGGCAGGGTAACAGATACGCAGTATTTT. This codes for CASSEGGRVTDTQYF.

The sample holds a few counts of this clone. V gene TRBV5-5 combines with J gene TRBJ1-1; D is undetermined. Trimming removed 1 base at V and 3 bases at J, with 16 bases between. Germline assignment: CDR1 SGHKS and CDR2 YYEKEE (reference sequence). There are 16 residues in the CDR3. This CDR3 is CASSLWEASSYTEAFF. CDR3 bases: TGTGCCAGCAGCTTGTGGGAGGCCTCCTCATACACTGAAGCTTTCTTT.

The genes are TRBV14 and TRBJ2-1; TRBD2 agrees at 8 bases. Unmatched junction bases numbered 3, after V lost 0 bases and J lost 11 bases. Looked up from germline, CDR1 is SGHDN and CDR2 is FVKESK. The CDR3 covers 13 residues. CDR3 sequence reads: CASSQEGSGKQFF. CDR3 DNA: TGTGCCAGCAGCCAAGAAGGTAGCGGGAAGCAGTTCTTC.

The chain couples TRBV7-8 to TRBJ1-1; TRBD1 matches 7 bases. This CDR3 is 14 amino acids long. Germline V gives CDR1 SGHVS, CDR2 FQNEAQ. V lost 1 base to trimming and J lost 5 bases; unmatched junction nucleotides: 4. The CDR3 nucleotides read TGTGCCAGCAGCTTAGTGACAGGGAATACTGAAGCTTTCTTT. It is translated as CASSLVTGNTEAFF.

This clone turned up a few times. The chain is built from TRBV28 and TRBJ2-7, with 11 bases identical to TRBD2. CDR3 length: 16 residues. V was pared by 4 bases and J by 2 bases, with 7 bases of the junction left unmatched. Germline V CDR1 and CDR2: MDHEN, SYDVKM. The CDR3 sequence is CASSSPGTSGTYEQYF. The CDR3 bases are TGTGCCAGCAGTTCGCCTGGGACTAGCGGAACCTACGAGCAGTACTTC.